This T cell receptor beta chain was recorded in a study of blood T cells in healthy people across ages. With a J-beta primer mix and a sample-barcoded 5' primer, a second PCR ran about 7 to 11 cycles. TCRdb itself ran the 5' RACE reads through MiXCR, one entry per CDR3 protein. The data hold roughly 830,000 distinct CDR3 sequences, with approximately 67% observed a single time. This TCR came from a man aged 25 to 40 in good health. Sequenced: blood.

CDR3 sequence (DNA): TGTGCCACCAGCAGAGCCGGGACAGGAGGTGAAAAACTGTTTTTT. Encoded protein: CATSRAGTGGEKLFF. The chain carries TRBV15 and TRBJ1-4; 8 bases fit TRBD1. J gave up 7 bases and V 1 base, and 5 bases lay outside the gene matches. The V gene's germline CDR1 is LNHNV and CDR2 YYDKDF (reference sequence). The CDR3 is made up of 15 amino acids.